Each of the 18 T cell receptor beta chains below was sequenced from the same sample in a study of T cell responses to AZD1222 COVID-19 vaccine. Method: immunoSEQ multiplex PCR; TCRdb's copy keeps in-frame clones and lacks some. The sample yields about 140,000 clones, approximately 90% seen once. The specimen comprised peripheral blood, sampled 28 days after the second AZD1222 dose. These receptors all stem from an adult who received the AZD1222 COVID-19 vaccine.

The chain employs TRBV11-2 and TRBJ1-1; possibly TRBD1 for D (5 bases). V shed 2 bases and J shed 4 bases, with 11 bases lying between them. CDR3 length: 14 amino acids. Germline V gene sequence: CDR1 SGHAT, CDR2 FQNNGV. CDR3 bases: TGTGCCAGCAGCTTATACGGGGGGAGCACTGAAGCTTTCTTT. This codes for CASSLYGGSTEAFF.

The CDR3 DNA is TGTGCCAGCAGTTACTCGAGGCAGCAAGAGACCCAGTACTTC. It yields the protein CASSYSRQQETQYF. The chain has TRBV6-5 and TRBJ2-5; D call uncertain. The V gene lost 0 bases and the J gene lost 2 bases, with 7 bases spanning the gap. Germline V lookup: CDR1 MNHEY, CDR2 SVGAGI. This CDR3 spans 14 amino acids.

The V and J genes are TRBV9 and TRBJ1-4, with 10 bases matching TRBD1. CDR1 and CDR2 (germline): SGDLS, YYNGEE. The CDR3 runs to 18 residues. With V trimmed by 0 bases and J by 7 bases, 12 bases remained unmatched. The CDR3 DNA is TGTGCCAGCAGCGTAGGAGAACCTCAGAGGGACAGGGGTGAAAAACTGTTTTTT. Its translation: CASSVGEPQRDRGEKLFF. The full variable domain, with the rest looked up from reference TRBV9 and TRBJ1-4, is DSGVTQTPKHLITATGQRVTLRCSPRSGDLSVYWYQQSLDQGLQFLIQYYNGEERAKGNILERFSAQQFPDLHSELNLSSLELGDSALYFCASSVGEPQRDRGEKLFFGSGTQLSVL.

The V gene is TRBV10-3, the J gene TRBJ1-1; D unresolved. The V and J ends lost 4 bases and 1 base respectively, with 7 bases between them. Germline V lookup: CDR1 ENHRY, CDR2 SYGVKD. The CDR3 is 13 amino acids. The CDR3 loop is CAISGAGNTEAFF. The CDR3 coding sequence is TGTGCCATCAGTGGGGCAGGGAACACTGAAGCTTTCTTT.

This rearrangement joins TRBV5-1 to TRBJ2-1; no reliable D call. The CDR3 has 13 amino acids. Germline V CDR1 and CDR2: SGHRS, YFSETQ. Trimming pared 0 bases from V and 3 bases from J, leaving 4 bases between. CDR3 nucleotide sequence: TGCGCCAGCAGCTTGGCAGACTACAATGAGCAGTTCTTC. It codes for CASSLADYNEQFF.

The chain joins TRBV13 to TRBJ2-7; D call uncertain. The ends were cut back, 5 bases at V and 5 bases at J, with 16 bases in the middle. This CDR3 has 14 amino acids. Germline CDR1 reads PRHDT; CDR2 reads FYEKMQ (reference sequence). The DNA of the CDR3 is TGTGCCAGCAGCCCCTCCCCCCATCGGAACGAGCAGTACTTC. It specifies CASSPSPHRNEQYF.

This clone was seen just once. V is TRBV3-1 (or the pseudogene TRBV3-2) and J is TRBJ2-7; D uncertain. This CDR3 comprises 11 residues. Germline CDR1 is LGHDT and CDR2 is YNNKEL (reference sequence). V lost 4 bases, J lost 3 bases, and 4 bases lay in between. CDR3 sequence reads: CASSLGYEQYF. CDR3 bases: TGTGCCAGCAGCCTGGGCTACGAGCAGTACTTC.

This chain links TRBV11-1 with TRBJ1-4; D might be TRBD1 (5 bases). The CDR3 contains 16 residues. V lost 1 base and J 5 bases, leaving 14 bases between the germline ends. CDR1 and CDR2 from the germline V gene are SGHAT and FQDESV (reference sequence). This CDR3 is CASSLDGGALNEKLFF. The CDR3 DNA sequence: TGTGCCAGCAGCTTAGACGGCGGGGCCTTGAATGAAAAACTGTTTTTT.

This chain joins TRBV7-2 and TRBJ1-5; 8 nucleotides agree with TRBD1. This CDR3 is 15 amino acids long. V lost 5 bases to trimming and J lost 7 bases; unmatched junction nucleotides: 10. Looked up from germline, CDR1 is SGHTA and CDR2 is FQGNSA. CDR3 DNA sequence: TGTGCCAGCAGCGACTCCAGGGGGCCTGGCCAGCCCCAGCATTTT. Translation gives CASSDSRGPGQPQHF.

The gene calls are TRBV19 and TRBJ2-6, with TRBD1 matching 10 bases. CDR1 and CDR2 (germline): LNHDA, SQIVND (reference sequence). V was clipped by 5 bases and J by 2 bases; unmatched bases: 9. The CDR3 covers 18 residues. Written as DNA, the CDR3 is TGTGCCAGTAGTGTAACCGGGACAGGGGTCCCTGGGGCCAACGTCCTGACTTTC. Protein sequence: CASSVTGTGVPGANVLTF.

The chain employs TRBV5-1 and TRBJ2-3, with 8 bases aligning to TRBD1. The germline V gene encodes CDR1 SGHRS and CDR2 YFSETQ. The CDR3 covers 14 residues. V was pared by 4 bases and J by 4 bases, with 5 bases of the junction left unmatched. CDR3 residues: CASSIGQGSDTQYF. The CDR3, as DNA: TGCGCCAGCAGCATAGGACAGGGATCAGATACGCAGTATTTT.

There are a few counts of this clone. The V gene is TRBV5-6, the J gene TRBJ2-7; 12 nucleotides align to TRBD2. CDR1 is SGHDT, CDR2 YYEEEE, per germline. J lost 5 bases, V lost 4 bases, and 10 bases had no gene match. The CDR3 loop spans 16 amino acids. In DNA form, the CDR3 reads TGTGCCAGCAGCAGGACCCTAGCGGGAGGGCCCCACGAGCAGTACTTC. As protein: CASSRTLAGGPHEQYF.

The chain couples TRBV19 to TRBJ2-7; perhaps TRBD1 as D (5 bases). Trimming took 3 bases from V and 7 from J, leaving 19 bases between them. The CDR3 runs to 15 residues. Germline V lookup: CDR1 LNHDA, CDR2 SQIVND (reference sequence). The CDR3 nucleotides read TGTGCCAGTAGTATTCGCCAGGGCAATTCTTTGGAGCAGTACTTC. It specifies CASSIRQGNSLEQYF.

The gene calls are TRBV9 and TRBJ2-1; D perhaps matches TRBD2 (5 bases). There are 14 residues in the CDR3. V was pared by 4 bases and J by 8 bases, with 16 bases between. CDR1 is SGDLS and CDR2 is YYNGEE in the germline V gene. CDR3 residues: CASSSSRLTDEQFF. In DNA, the CDR3 is TGTGCCAGCAGCTCTAGCCGGCTGACCGATGAGCAGTTCTTC.

Concerning this clone itself: Germline and junction disagree at one end, which may indicate a read error. The chain links TRBV7-2 to TRBJ2-3; the match to TRBD1 covers 7 bases. CDR1 and CDR2 (germline): SGHTA, FQGNSA. There are 15 residues in the CDR3. The CDR3 loop is CASSLGPGQSDTQYF. CDR3 sequence (DNA): TGTGCCAGCAGCTTAGGCCCGGGACAGAGCGATACACAGTATTTT. Combining the CDR3 with reference TRBV7-2 and TRBJ2-3 gives the whole variable domain GAGVSQSPSNKVTEKGKDVELRCDPISGHTALYWYRQSLGQGLEFLIYFQGNSAPDKSGLPSDRFSAERTGGSVSTLTIQRTQQEDSAVYLCASSLGPGQSDTQYFGPGTRLTVL.

The rearrangement links TRBV2 to TRBJ2-3; 9 positions agree with TRBD1. This CDR3 region has 15 residues. Germline V lookup: CDR1 SNHLY, CDR2 FYNNEI. V lost 6 bases and J lost 4; bases outside the gene matches: 8. The DNA of the CDR3 is TGTGCCAGCAGGTTGGACAGGGGATCAGCAGATACGCAGTATTTT. Its protein is CASRLDRGSADTQYF.

The genes are TRBV6-2 or TRBV6-3 and TRBJ2-1; 8 nucleotides align to TRBD2. Germline assignment: CDR1 MNHEY and CDR2 SVGEGT. There are 15 residues in the CDR3. Unmatched junction bases numbered 12, after V lost 6 bases and J lost 8 bases. The CDR3 bases are TGTGCCAGCAGCTCCCCGGGACTAGTGAGGGATGAGCAGTTCTTC. Translating it yields CASSSPGLVRDEQFF.

This chain connects TRBV10-1 to TRBJ1-4, with 8 positions matching TRBD1. V was clipped by 8 bases and J by 8 bases; unmatched bases: 7. Per the germline V gene, CDR1 is WNHNN and CDR2 is SYGVQD (reference sequence). This CDR3 is built from 13 residues. The CDR3 region is CASRDRLTEKLFF. CDR3 bases: TGCGCCAGCCGGGACAGGCTGACGGAAAAACTGTTTTTT.